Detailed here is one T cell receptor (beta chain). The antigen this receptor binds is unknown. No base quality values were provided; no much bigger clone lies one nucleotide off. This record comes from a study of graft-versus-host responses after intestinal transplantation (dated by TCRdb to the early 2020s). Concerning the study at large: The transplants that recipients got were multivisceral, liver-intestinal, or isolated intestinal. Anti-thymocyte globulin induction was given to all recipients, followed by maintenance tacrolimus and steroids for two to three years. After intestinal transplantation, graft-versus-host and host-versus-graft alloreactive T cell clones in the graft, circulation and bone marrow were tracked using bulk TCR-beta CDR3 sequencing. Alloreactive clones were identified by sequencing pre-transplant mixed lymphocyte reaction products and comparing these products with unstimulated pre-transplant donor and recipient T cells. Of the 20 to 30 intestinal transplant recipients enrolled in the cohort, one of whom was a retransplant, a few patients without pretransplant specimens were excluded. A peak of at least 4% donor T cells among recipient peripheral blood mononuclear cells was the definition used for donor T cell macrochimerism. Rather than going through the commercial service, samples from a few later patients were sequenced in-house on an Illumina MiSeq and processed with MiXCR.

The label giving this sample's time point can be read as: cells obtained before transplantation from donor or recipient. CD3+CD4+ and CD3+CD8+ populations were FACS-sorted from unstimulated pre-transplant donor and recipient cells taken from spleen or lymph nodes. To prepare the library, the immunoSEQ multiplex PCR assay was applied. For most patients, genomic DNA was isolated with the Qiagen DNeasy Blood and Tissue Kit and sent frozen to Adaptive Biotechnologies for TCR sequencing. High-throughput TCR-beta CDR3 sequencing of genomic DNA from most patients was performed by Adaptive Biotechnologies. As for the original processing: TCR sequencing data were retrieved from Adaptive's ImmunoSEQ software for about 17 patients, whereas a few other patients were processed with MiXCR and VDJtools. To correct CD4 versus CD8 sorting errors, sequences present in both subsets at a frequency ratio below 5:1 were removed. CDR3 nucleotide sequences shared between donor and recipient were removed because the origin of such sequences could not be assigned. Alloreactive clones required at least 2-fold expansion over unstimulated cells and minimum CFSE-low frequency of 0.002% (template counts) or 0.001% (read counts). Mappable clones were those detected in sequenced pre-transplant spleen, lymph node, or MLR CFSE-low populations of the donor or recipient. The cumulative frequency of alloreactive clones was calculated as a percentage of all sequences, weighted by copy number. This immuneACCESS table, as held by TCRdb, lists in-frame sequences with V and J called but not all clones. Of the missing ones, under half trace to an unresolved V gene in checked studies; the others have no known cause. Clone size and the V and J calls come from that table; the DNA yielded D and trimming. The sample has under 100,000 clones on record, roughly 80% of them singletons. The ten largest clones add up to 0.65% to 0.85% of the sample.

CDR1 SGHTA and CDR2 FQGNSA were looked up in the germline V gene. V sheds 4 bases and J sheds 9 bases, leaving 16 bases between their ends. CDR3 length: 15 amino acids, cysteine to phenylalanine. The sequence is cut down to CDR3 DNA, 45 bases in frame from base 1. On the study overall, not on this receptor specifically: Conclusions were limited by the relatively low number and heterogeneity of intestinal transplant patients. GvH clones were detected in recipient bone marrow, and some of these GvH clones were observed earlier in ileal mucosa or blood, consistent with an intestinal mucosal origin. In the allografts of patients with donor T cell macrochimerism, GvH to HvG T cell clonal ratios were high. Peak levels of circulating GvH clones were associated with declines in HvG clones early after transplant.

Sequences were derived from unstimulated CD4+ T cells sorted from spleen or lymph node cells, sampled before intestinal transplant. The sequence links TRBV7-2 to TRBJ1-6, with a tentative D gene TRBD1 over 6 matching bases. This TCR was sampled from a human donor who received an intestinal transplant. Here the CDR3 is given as CASSSHRDISSPLHF. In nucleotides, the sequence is TGTGCCAGCAGCTCACACCGGGACATTTCTTCACCCCTCCACTTT.